This entry lists 5 T cell receptor beta chains sequenced from one sample in a study of blood T cells in healthy people across ages. Through a sample-barcoded 5' primer and a J-beta primer mix, a second PCR was run for roughly 7 to 11 cycles. TCRdb reanalysed the 5' RACE reads using MiXCR and keeps one entry per CDR3 protein. The profile shows about 1.4 million distinct CDR3 sequences, approximately 59% of them singletons. Sequencing input: blood. The receptors come from a man between 18 and 35 years old in good health.

This clonotype has more than one count but fewer than ten. The chain joins TRBV4-3 to TRBJ1-6, with 8 positions matching TRBD1. The CDR3 has 18 amino acids. The V gene's germline CDR1 is LGHNA and CDR2 YSLEER. The J segment lost 0 bases and the V segment lost 4 bases, leaving 8 bases of the junction unmatched. CDR3 in DNA: TGCGCCAGCAGCCCTGCGACAGGGGCGCTCTCCTATAATTCACCCCTCCACTTT. Its translation: CASSPATGALSYNSPLHF.

This clonotype was recorded a few times. The chain employs TRBV5-6 and TRBJ1-2; D is ambiguous. V was pared by 0 bases and J by 2 bases, with 8 bases between. Germline CDR1 is SGHDT and CDR2 is YYEEEE. This CDR3 region has 14 residues. The CDR3 protein is CASSLARDNYGYTF. As DNA, the CDR3 is TGTGCCAGCAGCTTGGCGAGAGACAACTATGGCTACACCTTC.

This chain connects TRBV6-1 to TRBJ2-4, with D possibly called TRBD1 or TRBD2 (5 bases each). Judging by the DNA end, TRBJ2-7 fits better; the J call may be wrong. CDR3 size: 15 residues. Looked up from germline, CDR1 is MNHNS and CDR2 is SASEGT. The CDR3 loop is CASSEVGTDIYEQYF. The CDR3 DNA is TGTGCCAGCAGTGAAGTGGGGACGGATATATACGAGCAGTACTTC.

The chain uses TRBV11-2 and TRBJ2-7; 11 nucleotides agree with TRBD2. The CDR3 is 16 residues long. Per the germline V gene, CDR1 is SGHAT and CDR2 is FQNNGV. J gave up 3 bases and V 5 bases, and 9 bases lay outside the gene matches. CDR3 nucleotide sequence: TGTGCCAGCAGCCCCAGGGCTAGCGGGAGGAGCTACGAGCAGTACTTC. The encoded protein is CASSPRASGRSYEQYF.

This chain links TRBV7-2 with TRBJ2-1; no firm D call. Germline-derived CDR1 and CDR2 are SGHTA and FQGNSA. Deletions cut 4 bases from V and 0 bases from J, with 13 bases between. The CDR3 has 16 residues. The CDR3 reads CASSSWTRSSYNEQFF. Written as DNA, the CDR3 is TGTGCCAGCAGCTCTTGGACGAGGAGCTCCTACAATGAGCAGTTCTTC.